The present entry profiles one T cell receptor (beta chain) with its context. Its antigen is still unknown. There are no base qualities to consult, and no much larger clone falls within one base. The source of the sample is a study of glioma-infiltrating T cells after dendritic cell vaccination (TCRdb year 2016). For the wider study: The cohort included some 15 glioblastoma patients drawn from Phase I and II dendritic cell vaccination trials, of whom 9 were newly diagnosed and 6 had recurrent disease. Autologous tumor lysate-pulsed dendritic cell vaccination was administered to the patients between the early 2000s and the early 2010s. The vaccine consisted of monocyte-derived dendritic cells cultured approximately seven days with IL-4 and GM-CSF, then pulsed overnight with autologous tumor lysate. Each patient was given three intradermal dendritic cell vaccine injections, spaced two weeks apart, in the arm below the axilla. In glioblastoma patients vaccinated with dendritic cells, deep sequencing of TCR beta CDR3 regions served to measure the amount of tumor-infiltrating lymphocytes and to compare repertoires between tumor and blood. TCR sequencing metrics, including TIL content and tumor-blood repertoire overlap, were correlated with survival after dendritic cell vaccination. What the authors observed across the whole study: The cohort was small and heterogeneous, few patients had complete blood and tumor sets, and even fewer had initial-recurrent tumor pairs. TCR clonality showed no direct relationship with survival, which suggests that a diverse polyclonal response may matter. Longer time to progression and overall survival after dendritic cell vaccination were predicted by higher estimated pretreatment TIL content. The three-group TCR overlap response model was characterized as speculative, and prospective validation of the model was stated to be required.

The CDR3, cysteine through phenylalanine, is 13 amino acids long. Only CDR3 DNA is held: 39 bases, read in frame from base 1. Based on the germline V gene (reference sequence), the CDR1 and CDR2 sequences are SGHAT and FQDESV. V is shortened by 4 bases, J by 6 bases, and the region joining them spans 11 bases. Using the immunoSEQ assay, TCRB CDR3 regions were amplified from approximately 2.1 micrograms of genomic DNA, or from all available DNA when less than that was on hand. The multiplex PCR employed 60 forward primers targeting TCR V beta segments and 13 reverse primers targeting J beta segments. Synthetic control templates were spiked into each sample at limiting dilution to estimate reads per starting template. The Illumina HiSeq System generated sequencing reads of 87 bp. On the authors' methods: PCR and sequencing errors were removed by a nearest neighbor algorithm that merged closely related sequences. TCR overlap was defined as the percentage of unique tumor TCR beta sequences that were also present in the same patient's peripheral blood. TCRdb obtained this table from immuneACCESS and retained in-frame rearrangements with V and J assigned. These tables miss some clones; where compared with another copy, unresolved V genes account for less than half of the shortfall, and the remainder is unexplained. V, J and clone size are those of that table, while D and trimming were read from the DNA. A total of approximately 110,000 clones appear in this sample, roughly 90% of them only once. The top ten constitute roughly 2.5% of the sample.

Taken with the paper, the label for time point translates to: after dendritic cell vaccination, including at tumor progression/relapse. Patients were selected on the basis of adequate residual fresh-frozen tumor tissue and more than two years of available survival data. Molecular status otherwise varied across the glioblastoma patients, but none of them carried an isocitrate dehydrogenase mutation. PBMC were collected before vaccination, two weeks after the third vaccination, and at tumor progression if tumor progression occurred. Genomic DNA was extracted with the Qiagen DNeasy Blood extraction Kit.

Source: blood, taken after dendritic cell vaccination. The rearrangement combines TRBV11-1 with TRBJ2-3, with a tentative D gene TRBD2 over 5 matching bases. This TCR derives from a human donor with glioblastoma. The CDR3 region reads CASSSTRLDTQYF. In nucleotide form, the sequence is TGTGCCAGCAGCTCAACTAGACTCGATACGCAGTATTTT.